Listed here is a single T cell receptor beta chain. Donors had localized lung adenocarcinoma, a non-small cell lung cancer. This record comes from a study of CD4 and CD8 cells across lung adenocarcinoma regions. This CDR3 is built from 16 residues. V lost 3 bases and J lost 9; bases outside the gene matches: 13. Germline CDR1 reads MNHEY; CDR2 reads SMNVEV (reference sequence). TCRdb reprocessed the PCR reads via MiXCR and lists one record per CDR3 protein. Among about 20,000 distinct CDR3 sequences listed, about 53% were seen once. This chain links TRBV27 with TRBJ2-1; 8 bases agree with TRBD2. This receptor was taken from a female donor with lung adenocarcinoma. The CD4 and CD8 labels of this study may be unreliable. The sequenced material came from CD8+ T cells from the center of a lung tumor. In DNA form, the CDR3 reads TGTGCCAGCAGTTTTTCAGCGGGGGATAATCCGGGTGAGCAGTTCTTC. Encoded protein: CASSFSAGDNPGEQFF.